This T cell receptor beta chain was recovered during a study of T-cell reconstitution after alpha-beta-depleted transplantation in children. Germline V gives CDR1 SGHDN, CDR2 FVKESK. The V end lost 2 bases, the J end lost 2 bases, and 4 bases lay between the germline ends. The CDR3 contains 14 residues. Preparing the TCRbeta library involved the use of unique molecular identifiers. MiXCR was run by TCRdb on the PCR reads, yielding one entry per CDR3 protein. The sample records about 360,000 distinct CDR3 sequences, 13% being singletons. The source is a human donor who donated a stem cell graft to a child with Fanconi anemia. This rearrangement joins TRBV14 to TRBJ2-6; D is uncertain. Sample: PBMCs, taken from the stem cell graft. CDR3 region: CASSQHTGANVLTF. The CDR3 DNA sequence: TGTGCCAGCAGCCAACATACTGGGGCCAACGTCCTGACTTTC.